The 18 T cell receptor beta chains below were found in one sample sequenced in a study of control samples from healthy donors and cancer patients. Data came from immunoSEQ multiplex PCR; TCRdb stores just in-frame clones and leaves some out. The data contain roughly 130,000 clones, around 93% of them seen just once; the ten biggest clones take up roughly 8.6%. The source material was blood. The receptors were gathered from a man aged 18 to 30 in good health.

The V gene is TRBV5-4, the J gene TRBJ1-3; tentative D call: TRBD1 (5 bases). The ends were cut back, 0 bases at V and 7 bases at J, with 8 bases in the middle. The length of the CDR3 is 13 residues. Per germline, CDR1 SGHNT and CDR2 YYREEE (reference sequence). The CDR3 region has the DNA TGTGCCAGCAGCTTGGAGGGGCCGAACACCATATATTTT. Encoded protein: CASSLEGPNTIYF.

Only one count was recorded for this clone. The rearrangement uses TRBV3-1 (or the pseudogene TRBV3-2) and TRBJ2-5; 7 nucleotides agree with TRBD2. Germline V gene lookup returns CDR1 LGHDT and CDR2 YNNKEL (reference sequence). With 4 bases clipped from V and 5 bases from J, the junction kept 7 bases outside the gene matches. CDR3 length equals 14 residues. CDR3 in amino acids: CASSPRGSLETQYF. CDR3 sequence (DNA): TGTGCCAGCAGCCCGCGGGGGTCTTTGGAGACCCAGTACTTC.

V usage is TRBV12-5 and J usage is TRBJ1-3; 7 nucleotides line up with TRBD1. Germline CDR1 and CDR2: LGHNT and FRNRAP. Trimming cost V 0 bases and J 1 base; bases outside gene matches: 9. CDR3 length equals 18 residues. The CDR3 nucleotides read TGTGCTAGTGGTTTGGTAGTGACAGGGAAAGGATCTGGAAACACCATATATTTT. Translating it yields CASGLVVTGKGSGNTIYF.

CDR3 bases: TGTGCCAGCAGCCTTTTTCGTCAGCCCCAGCATTTT. Its translation is CASSLFRQPQHF. The chain carries TRBV12-3 or TRBV12-4 and TRBJ1-5; unclear D gene. Trimming removed 6 bases at V and 6 bases at J, with 9 bases between. The CDR3 spans 12 residues.

The CDR3 DNA follows: TGTGCTAGTGGTCTGTGGACAGGGCAAGAGACCCAGTACTTC. Its protein is CASGLWTGQETQYF. The J gene is TRBJ2-5, the V gene TRBV12-5; 8 bases map to TRBD1. This CDR3 is built from 14 residues. Germline V gene lookup returns CDR1 LGHNT and CDR2 FRNRAP. The V gene end was trimmed by 5 bases and the J gene end by 2 bases; junction bases not matched to a gene: 4.

V usage is TRBV9 and J usage is TRBJ1-6; 7 bases align to TRBD1. Germline CDR1 reads SGDLS; CDR2 reads YYNGEE. This CDR3 contains 17 residues. V dropped 4 bases and J dropped 4; count of bases not matched to a gene: 11. The CDR3 coding sequence is TGTGCCAGCAGCCCCGGGATGTACAGGGGTTATAATTCACCCCTCCACTTT. Translated, it gives CASSPGMYRGYNSPLHF. The whole variable domain, filled in from reference TRBV9 and TRBJ1-6, reads DSGVTQTPKHLITATGQRVTLRCSPRSGDLSVYWYQQSLDQGLQFLIQYYNGEERAKGNILERFSAQQFPDLHSELNLSSLELGDSALYFCASSPGMYRGYNSPLHFGNGTRLTVT.

The CDR3 DNA reads as TGTGCCTGGAGTACCGGGGCGGGGGGGCAGGATACGCAGTATTTT. It encodes CAWSTGAGGQDTQYF. V is TRBV30 and J is TRBJ2-3; TRBD2 matches at 9 bases. CDR3 length: 15 residues. Per the germline V gene, CDR1 is GTSNPN and CDR2 is SVGIG (reference sequence). The junction had 9 bases not matched to a gene; V was cut back by 2 bases and J by 6 bases.

The chain carries TRBV11-2 and TRBJ2-1, with D perhaps matching TRBD1 (6 bases). Germline CDR1 is SGHAT and CDR2 is FQNNGV. V lost 3 bases, J lost 3 bases, and 12 bases lay in between. The CDR3 sequence is 15 residues long. Here the CDR3 reads CASSFSGGLYNEQFF. In DNA, the CDR3 is TGTGCCAGCAGCTTTAGTGGGGGCCTCTACAATGAGCAGTTCTTC.

Note on this clone: The same CDR3 can be traced to other DNA sequences in this sample. V is TRBV2 and J is TRBJ2-3; D is unresolved. Germline loops: CDR1 SNHLY, CDR2 FYNNEI. CDR3 size: 12 residues. V lost 6 bases and J lost 0, with 4 bases in between. CDR3: CASSPSTDTQYF. The CDR3 region has the DNA TGTGCCAGCAGCCCTAGCACAGATACGCAGTATTTT.

This chain connects TRBV2 to TRBJ1-5; D is perhaps TRBD1 (6 bases). CDR1 is SNHLY, CDR2 FYNNEI, per germline. V was cut by 4 bases and J by 5 bases, with 15 bases left in between. This CDR3 contains 15 residues. In DNA, the CDR3 is TGTGCCAGCAGTGGTTCCGGGACAAACTATCAGCCCCAGCATTTT. This codes for CASSGSGTNYQPQHF. Looking up the rest from reference TRBV2 and TRBJ1-5 gives the full variable domain: EPEVTQTPSHQVTQMGQEVILRCVPISNHLYFYWYRQILGQKVEFLVSFYNNEISEKSEIFDDQFSVERPDGSNFTLKIRSTKLEDSAMYFCASSGSGTNYQPQHFGDGTRLSIL.

In its sample, this clone was seen a few times. V and J are TRBV6-4 and TRBJ1-4, with D possibly matching TRBD1 (6 bases). The CDR3 sequence is 16 residues long. Trimming left V 1 base short and J 4 bases short, with 13 bases between. CDR1 is MRHNA, CDR2 SNTAGT, per germline. CDR3 coding DNA: TGTGCCAGCAGTGACTTTCAAGTGGACAGTAATGAAAAACTGTTTTTT. Protein product: CASSDFQVDSNEKLFF.

The J gene is TRBJ1-2, the V gene TRBV18, with D unresolved. The germline V and J ends were trimmed by 3 bases and 2 bases, with 16 bases remaining between them. The CDR3 contains 16 residues. Germline-derived CDR1 and CDR2 are KGHSH and LQKENI. CDR3 nucleotides: TGTGCCAGCTCACCTCTGCAGACCCCAGCCAACTATGGCTACACCTTC. It yields the protein CASSPLQTPANYGYTF.

The genes are TRBV7-6 and TRBJ2-3, with D tentatively TRBD1 or TRBD2 (5 bases each). The V and J ends lost 3 bases and 6 bases respectively, with 16 bases between them. The CDR3 has 15 residues. Germline V gene lookup returns CDR1 SGHVS and CDR2 FNYEAQ. For the CDR3, the DNA is TGTGCCAGCAGCTTTGAGGGGCACCGGTTGGATACGCAGTATTTT. This encodes CASSFEGHRLDTQYF. Full variable domain (outside the CDR3, taken from reference TRBV7-6 and TRBJ2-3): GAGVSQSPRYKVTKRGQDVALRCDPISGHVSLYWYRQALGQGPEFLTYFNYEAQQDKSGLPNDRFSAERPEGSISTLTIQRTEQRDSAMYRCASSFEGHRLDTQYFGPGTRLTVL.

This clone was detected a few times. This sequence joins TRBV5-6 and TRBJ2-7; no clear D. Germline CDR1 SGHDT, CDR2 YYEEEE. Trimming pared 1 base from V and 3 bases from J, leaving 2 bases between. CDR3 length equals 11 residues. The CDR3 sequence is CASSLNYEQYF. The CDR3 DNA is TGTGCCAGCAGCTTGAACTACGAGCAGTACTTC.

This clone was detected only once. The chain couples TRBV6-5 to TRBJ1-1; 7 bases map to TRBD1. This CDR3 is 14 amino acids long. V dropped 6 bases and J dropped 0; count of bases not matched to a gene: 4. Germline assignment: CDR1 MNHEY and CDR2 SVGAGI. The CDR3 is CASRDRWMNTEAFF. The DNA of the CDR3 is TGTGCCAGCAGGGACAGGTGGATGAACACTGAAGCTTTCTTT.

V gene TRBV27 combines with J gene TRBJ2-3; TRBD2 might be the D (5 bases). CDR1 MNHEY and CDR2 SMNVEV come from the germline V gene (reference sequence). The CDR3 contains 16 residues. V lost 3 bases and J lost 0, with 13 bases in between. This CDR3 is CASSFSLASSTDTQYF. CDR3 nucleotide sequence: TGTGCCAGCAGTTTTTCCCTAGCTTCTAGCACAGATACGCAGTATTTT.

For the CDR3, the DNA is TGCGCCAGCAGCTTGTCTGCGGGAAGTCAAGCTTTCTTT. Its translation is CASSLSAGSQAFF. This chain uses TRBV5-1 with TRBJ1-1; D is undetermined. V was cut by 1 base and J by 9 bases, with 13 bases left in between. CDR1 and CDR2 (germline): SGHRS, YFSETQ. The CDR3 is 13 residues long.

J is TRBJ1-6 and V is TRBV9, with unresolved D. The V and J ends lost 5 bases and 10 bases respectively, with 16 bases between them. The CDR3 consists of 14 residues. From germline, CDR1 is SGDLS and CDR2 YYNGEE. The CDR3 region is CASRPDGVGSPLHF. The CDR3 DNA reads as TGTGCCAGCAGACCAGACGGGGTAGGCTCACCCCTCCACTTT.